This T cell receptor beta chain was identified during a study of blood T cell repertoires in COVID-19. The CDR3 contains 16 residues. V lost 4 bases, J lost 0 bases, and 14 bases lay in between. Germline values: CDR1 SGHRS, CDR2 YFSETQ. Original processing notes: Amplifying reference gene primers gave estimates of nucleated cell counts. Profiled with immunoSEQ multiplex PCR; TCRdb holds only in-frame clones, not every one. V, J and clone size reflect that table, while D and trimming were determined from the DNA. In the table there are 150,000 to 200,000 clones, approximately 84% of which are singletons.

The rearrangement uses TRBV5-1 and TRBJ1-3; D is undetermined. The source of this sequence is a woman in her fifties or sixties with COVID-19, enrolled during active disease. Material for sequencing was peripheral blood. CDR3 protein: CASSPDLLSSGNTIYF. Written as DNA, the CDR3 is TGCGCCAGCAGCCCGGACTTACTGAGCTCTGGAAACACCATATATTTT.